Given below is one T cell receptor (beta chain) in context. This sample was taken from a study of cytomegalovirus exposure and HLA in healthy donors. The germline V gene encodes CDR1 KGHSH and CDR2 LQKENI. The CDR3 length is 14 residues. J lost 4 bases, V lost 4 bases, and 5 bases had no gene match. This PCR relied on a set of 60 Vbeta primers and 13 Jbeta primers. This table comes from immunoSEQ multiplex PCR, and its TCRdb copy is limited to in-frame clones, with some not included. The data contain 90,000 to 110,000 clones, around 63% of them singletons. The source of this sequence is a man younger than 40 in good health and CMV-seronegative. The V call is TRBV18, the J call TRBJ2-7, with 9 bases lining up with TRBD1. Source material: PBMCs. CDR3 DNA sequence: TGTGCCAGCTCACGGCCGGGACAGGGTTACGAGCAGTACTTC. This codes for CASSRPGQGYEQYF.